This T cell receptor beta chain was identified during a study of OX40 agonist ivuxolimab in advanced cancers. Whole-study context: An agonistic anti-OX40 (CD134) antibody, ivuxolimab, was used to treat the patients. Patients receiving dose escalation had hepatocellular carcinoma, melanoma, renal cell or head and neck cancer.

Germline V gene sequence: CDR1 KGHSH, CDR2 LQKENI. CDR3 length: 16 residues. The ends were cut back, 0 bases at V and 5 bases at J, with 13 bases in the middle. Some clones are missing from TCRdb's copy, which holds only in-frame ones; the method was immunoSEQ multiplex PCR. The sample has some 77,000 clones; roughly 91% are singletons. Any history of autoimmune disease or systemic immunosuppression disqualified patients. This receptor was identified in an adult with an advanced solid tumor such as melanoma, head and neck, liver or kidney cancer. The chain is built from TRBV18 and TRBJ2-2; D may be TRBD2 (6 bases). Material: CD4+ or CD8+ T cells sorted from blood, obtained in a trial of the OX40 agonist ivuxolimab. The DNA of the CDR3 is TGTGCCAGCTCACCACCTAGCCTCGCGGGAACCGGGGAGCTGTTTTTT. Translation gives CASSPPSLAGTGELFF.